The rows below give T cell receptor beta chains drawn from one sample of a study of blood T cell repertoires in COVID-19. Sequenced by immunoSEQ multiplex PCR; TCRdb stores in-frame clones only, minus some. The sample yields some 300,000 clones, roughly 86% seen once. Sequenced sample: peripheral blood. The source of these receptors is a man aged 65 to 85 with acute or convalescent COVID-19. Both conserved end residues are part of each CDR3. The D gene is left open where the match is weak. Size tells how often a clone was seen (once, few, many) or the class of an expanded clone, and some rows leave it out.

d_call j_call v_call clone_size cdr3_aa cdr3_nt
TRBD1 TRBJ1-5 TRBV2 few CASSSTGTGTQPQHF TGTGCCAGCAGCTCCACCGGGACAGGGACTCAGCCCCAGCATTTT
NA TRBJ2-1 TRBV5-8 NA CASSLGQNNNNEQFF TGTGCCAGCAGCTTGGGCCAGAATAATAACAATGAGCAGTTCTTC
TRBD2 TRBJ2-1 TRBV3-1/TRBV3-2 NA CASSQGGLAGVEQFF TGTGCCAGCAGCCAAGGCGGGCTAGCGGGGGTCGAGCAGTTCTTC
TRBD2 TRBJ2-7 TRBV19 NA CASTPSGVYEQYF TGTGCCAGTACTCCTAGCGGGGTCTACGAGCAGTACTTC
TRBD2 TRBJ2-1 TRBV18 few CASSPPGLAGGNEQFF TGTGCCAGCTCACCGCCGGGACTAGCGGGGGGAAATGAGCAGTTCTTC
TRBD2 TRBJ2-2 TRBV6-6 NA CASSGTSGSGELFF TGTGCCAGCAGCGGGACTAGCGGGAGCGGGGAGCTGTTTTTT
NA TRBJ2-3 TRBV18 NA CASSPPAVDTQYF TGTGCCAGCTCACCACCGGCCGTCGATACGCAGTATTTT
NA TRBJ1-3 TRBV28 NA CVSVSSGNTIYF TGTGTAAGTGTGAGCTCTGGAAACACCATATATTTT
NA TRBJ2-1 TRBV7-9 NA CASSTLQGANYNEQFF TGTGCCAGCAGCACGCTACAGGGTGCGAATTACAATGAGCAGTTCTTC
NA TRBJ1-1 TRBV7-2 NA CASSATGSTEAFF TGTGCCAGCAGCGCTACAGGGAGCACTGAAGCTTTCTTT
NA TRBJ1-2 TRBV20-1 NA CSASGDHGYTF TGCAGTGCTAGCGGAGACCATGGCTACACCTTC
NA TRBJ1-6 TRBV15 once CATSIQGSSPLHF TGTGCCACCAGCATACAGGGTTCCTCACCCCTCCACTTT
TRBD1 TRBJ1-2 TRBV28 once CASSFRQGYTF TGTGCCAGCAGTTTCAGACAGGGATACACCTTC
NA TRBJ2-2 TRBV7-7 NA CASSLLYPGAAGELFF TGTGCCAGCAGCTTATTATATCCAGGGGCCGCCGGGGAGCTGTTTTTT
NA TRBJ1-2 TRBV12-3/TRBV12-4 NA CASSRQRNYGYTF TGTGCCAGCAGTCGACAGCGTAACTATGGCTACACCTTC
NA TRBJ1-1 TRBV7-9 NA CASSLVEAVLNTEAFF TGTGCCAGCAGCTTAGTCGAGGCGGTTCTGAACACTGAAGCTTTCTTT
NA TRBJ2-2 TRBV5-1 NA CASSLDGPGELFF TGCGCCAGCAGCTTGGATGGGCCCGGGGAGCTGTTTTTT
TRBD1 TRBJ2-1 TRBV7-9 NA CASSRDSYNEQFF TGTGCCAGCAGCCGGGACAGTTACAATGAGCAGTTCTTC
TRBD1 TRBJ1-2 TRBV29-1 NA CSVAGTGGANGYTF TGCAGCGTTGCAGGGACAGGGGGCGCTAATGGCTACACCTTC
NA TRBJ2-7 TRBV4-3 NA CASSPFPGYEQYF TGCGCCAGCAGCCCCTTTCCAGGGTACGAGCAGTACTTC
TRBD1 TRBJ1-2 TRBV7-3 NA CASSLTGQYGYTF TGTGCCAGCAGCTTAACGGGACAGTATGGCTACACCTTC
NA TRBJ2-1 TRBV6-5 NA CASGERAGLYNEQFF TGTGCCAGCGGCGAAAGGGCGGGTCTCTACAATGAGCAGTTCTTC
NA TRBJ2-3 TRBV19 NA CASDGRSRGDTQYF TGTGCCAGTGACGGCAGGTCCAGGGGAGATACGCAGTATTTT
TRBD2 TRBJ2-5 TRBV19 NA CASSMRLAGGWSETQYF TGTGCCAGTAGTATGAGACTAGCGGGTGGTTGGAGTGAGACCCAGTACTTC
TRBD1 TRBJ1-5 TRBV6-2/TRBV6-3 once CASGQQGGYQPQHF TGTGCCAGCGGCCAACAGGGGGGGTATCAGCCCCAGCATTTT
TRBD2 TRBJ2-1 TRBV4-3 NA CASSQGTSGGEQFF TGCGCCAGCAGCCAGGGAACTAGCGGGGGTGAGCAGTTCTTC
NA TRBJ1-6 TRBV12-3/TRBV12-4 once CASSFNSNSPLHF TGTGCCAGCAGTTTCAACAGTAATTCACCCCTCCACTTT
TRBD2 TRBJ2-1 TRBV9 few CASSAVAGGPYNEQFF TGTGCCAGCAGCGCAGTAGCGGGAGGTCCCTACAATGAGCAGTTCTTC
NA TRBJ1-6 TRBV15 NA CATSREPGTYNSPLHF TGTGCCACCAGCAGAGAGCCAGGGACCTATAATTCACCCCTCCACTTT
TRBD1 TRBJ1-4 TRBV4-2 NA CASSQGTVSATNEKLFF TGTGCCAGCAGCCAGGGGACAGTCTCTGCAACTAATGAAAAACTGTTTTTT
NA TRBJ2-7 TRBV18 NA CASSPTGSGAREQYF TGTGCCAGCTCACCAACGGGGTCAGGCGCCCGCGAGCAGTACTTC
NA TRBJ2-5 TRBV7-9 NA CASSPRQEETQYF TGTGCCAGCAGCCCAAGACAGGAAGAGACCCAGTACTTC
NA TRBJ2-7 TRBV7-2 NA CASSQSATTAYEQYF TGTGCCAGCAGCCAATCGGCGACTACCGCTTACGAGCAGTACTTC
TRBD2 TRBJ2-7 TRBV30 NA CAWSHGGASGQYF TGTGCCTGGAGTCACGGGGGGGCGTCCGGGCAGTACTTC
NA TRBJ1-3 TRBV18 NA CASSPPAQDSGNTIYF TGTGCCAGCTCACCACCGGCCCAGGACTCTGGAAACACCATATATTTT
NA TRBJ1-5 TRBV28 NA CASSPPGGQGYYQPQHF TGTGCCAGCAGTCCACCGGGGGGGCAGGGGTACTATCAGCCCCAGCATTTT
TRBD1 TRBJ1-1 TRBV27 NA CASPPLGDREGAEAFF TGTGCCAGCCCACCCCTGGGGGACAGGGAGGGAGCTGAAGCTTTCTTT
NA TRBJ1-2 TRBV4-3 NA CASSQEPGNYGYTF TGCGCCAGCAGCCAAGAACCCGGGAACTATGGCTACACCTTC
TRBD2 TRBJ2-3 TRBV4-1 NA CASSQEGSGAGADTQYF TGCGCCAGCAGCCAAGAAGGGTCTGGGGCGGGGGCAGATACGCAGTATTTT
TRBD2 TRBJ2-7 TRBV7-2 NA CASSGLGRSGRRYEQYF TGTGCCAGCAGCGGGCTGGGCCGTAGCGGGAGAAGGTACGAGCAGTACTTC
NA TRBJ2-2 TRBV27 NA CASNRSVFPEVAAGELFF TGTGCCAGCAACCGCTCGGTCTTTCCCGAAGTTGCGGCCGGGGAGCTGTTTTTT
TRBD1 TRBJ2-2 TRBV5-4 NA CASSFRDSTGELFF TGTGCCAGCAGCTTCCGGGACAGTACCGGGGAGCTGTTTTTT
NA TRBJ2-2 TRBV24-1 NA CATSDSGAGNTGELFF TGTGCCACCAGTGATTCGGGAGCAGGGAACACCGGGGAGCTGTTTTTT
NA TRBJ2-5 TRBV18 NA CASALSLTDQETQYF TGTGCCAGCGCCCTAAGCTTGACAGACCAAGAGACCCAGTACTTC
NA TRBJ1-6 TRBV2 NA CASSDVRVVSNSPLHF TGTGCCAGCAGTGACGTGAGGGTCGTGAGTAATTCACCCCTCCACTTT
NA TRBJ1-4 TRBV5-5 NA CASRPGFGGEKLFF TGTGCCAGCCGGCCGGGGTTCGGGGGAGAAAAACTGTTTTTT
TRBD1 TRBJ1-2 TRBV19 NA CASSSAGTETNYGYTF TGTGCCAGTAGTTCGGCCGGGACAGAAACTAACTATGGCTACACCTTC
TRBD1 TRBJ2-7 TRBV29-1 NA CSGGQGTYEQYF TGCAGCGGCGGACAGGGGACCTACGAGCAGTACTTC
TRBD2 TRBJ2-3 TRBV9 once CASSLSGRVTDTQYF TGTGCCAGCAGCCTTAGCGGGAGGGTGACAGATACGCAGTATTTT
NA TRBJ1-5 TRBV18 NA CASSPYGGTSNQPQHF TGTGCCAGCTCACCATATGGGGGCACTAGCAATCAGCCCCAGCATTTT
TRBD2 TRBJ2-1 TRBV6-5 NA CASRVGLAAYNEQFF TGTGCCAGCAGGGTGGGACTAGCAGCCTACAATGAGCAGTTCTTC
TRBD1 TRBJ1-5 TRBV5-1 NA CASSFTGDQSQHF TGCGCCAGCAGCTTTACAGGGGATCAGTCCCAGCATTTT
TRBD1 TRBJ2-1 TRBV7-2 once CASSLDRGTYNEQFF TGTGCCAGCAGCTTAGACAGGGGTACATACAATGAGCAGTTCTTC
NA TRBJ2-1 TRBV29-1 NA CSVVPGGTYNEQFF TGCAGCGTTGTTCCCGGGGGAACCTACAATGAGCAGTTCTTC
TRBD1 TRBJ2-7 TRBV6-2/TRBV6-3 NA CASSWDSSYEQYF TGTGCCAGCAGTTGGGACAGTTCATATGAGCAGTACTTC